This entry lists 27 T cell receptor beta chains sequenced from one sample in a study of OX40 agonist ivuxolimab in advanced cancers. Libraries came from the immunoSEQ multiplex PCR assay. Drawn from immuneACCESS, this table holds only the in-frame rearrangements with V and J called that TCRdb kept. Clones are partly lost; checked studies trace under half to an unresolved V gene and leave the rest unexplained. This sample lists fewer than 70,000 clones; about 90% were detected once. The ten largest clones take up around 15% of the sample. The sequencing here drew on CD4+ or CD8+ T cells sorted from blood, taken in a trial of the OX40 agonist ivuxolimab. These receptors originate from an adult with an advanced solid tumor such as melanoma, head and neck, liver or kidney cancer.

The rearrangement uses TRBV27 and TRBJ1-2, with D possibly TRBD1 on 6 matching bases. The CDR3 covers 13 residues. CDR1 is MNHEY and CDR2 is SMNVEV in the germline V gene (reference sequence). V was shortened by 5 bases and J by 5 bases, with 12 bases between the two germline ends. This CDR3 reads CASSKGGRYGYTF. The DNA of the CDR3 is TGTGCCAGCAGTAAAGGGGGTCGGTATGGCTACACCTTC.

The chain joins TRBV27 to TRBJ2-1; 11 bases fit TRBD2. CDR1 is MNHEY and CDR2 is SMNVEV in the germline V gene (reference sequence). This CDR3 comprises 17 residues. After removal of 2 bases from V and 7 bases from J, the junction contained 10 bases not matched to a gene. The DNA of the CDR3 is TGTGCCAGCAGTTTACCAAGTAGCGGGAGGGTTCGGAATGAGCAGTTCTTC. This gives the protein CASSLPSSGRVRNEQFF.

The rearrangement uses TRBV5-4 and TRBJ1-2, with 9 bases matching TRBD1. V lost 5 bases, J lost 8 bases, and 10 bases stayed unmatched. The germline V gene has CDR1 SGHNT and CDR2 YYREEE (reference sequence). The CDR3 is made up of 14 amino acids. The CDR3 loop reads CASSRPGQGKGYTF. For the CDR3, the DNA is TGTGCCAGCAGTCGACCGGGACAGGGAAAGGGCTACACCTTC.

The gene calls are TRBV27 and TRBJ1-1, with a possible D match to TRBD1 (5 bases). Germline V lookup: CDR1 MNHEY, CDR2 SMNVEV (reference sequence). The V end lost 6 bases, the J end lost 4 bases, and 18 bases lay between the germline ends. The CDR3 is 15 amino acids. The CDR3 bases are TGTGCCAGCAGGATGCTCAAGGGGTCGGGCACTGAAGCTTTCTTT. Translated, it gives CASRMLKGSGTEAFF.

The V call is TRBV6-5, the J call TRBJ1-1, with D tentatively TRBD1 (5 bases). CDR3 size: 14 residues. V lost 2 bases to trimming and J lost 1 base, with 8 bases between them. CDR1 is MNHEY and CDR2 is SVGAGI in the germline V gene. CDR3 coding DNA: TGTGCCAGCAGTTACCAGGGATCGAACACTGAAGCTTTCTTT. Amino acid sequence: CASSYQGSNTEAFF.

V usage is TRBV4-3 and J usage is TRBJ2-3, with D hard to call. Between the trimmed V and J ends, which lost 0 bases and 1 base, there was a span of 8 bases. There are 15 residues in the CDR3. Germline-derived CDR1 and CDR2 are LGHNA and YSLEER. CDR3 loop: CASSQEGSGTDTQYF. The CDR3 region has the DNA TGCGCCAGCAGCCAAGAAGGCAGCGGCACAGATACGCAGTATTTT.

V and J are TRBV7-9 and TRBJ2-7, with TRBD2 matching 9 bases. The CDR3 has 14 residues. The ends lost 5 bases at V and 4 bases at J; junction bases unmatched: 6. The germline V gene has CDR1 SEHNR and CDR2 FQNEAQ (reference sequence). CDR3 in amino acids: CASSGGTSRYEQYF. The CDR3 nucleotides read TGTGCCAGCAGCGGGGGGACTAGCAGGTACGAGCAGTACTTC.

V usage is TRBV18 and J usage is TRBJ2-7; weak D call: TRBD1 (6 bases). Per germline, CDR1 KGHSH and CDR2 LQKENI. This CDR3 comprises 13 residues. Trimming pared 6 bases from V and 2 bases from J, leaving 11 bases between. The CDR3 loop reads CASSPDRPYEQYF. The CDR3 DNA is TGTGCCAGCTCCCCCGACAGGCCCTACGAGCAGTACTTC. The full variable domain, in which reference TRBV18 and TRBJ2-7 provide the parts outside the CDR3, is NAGVMQNPRHLVRRRGQEARLRCSPMKGHSHVYWYRQLPEEGLKFMVYLQKENIIDESGMPKERFSAEFPKEGPSILRIQQVVRGDSAAYFCASSPDRPYEQYFGPGTRLTVT.

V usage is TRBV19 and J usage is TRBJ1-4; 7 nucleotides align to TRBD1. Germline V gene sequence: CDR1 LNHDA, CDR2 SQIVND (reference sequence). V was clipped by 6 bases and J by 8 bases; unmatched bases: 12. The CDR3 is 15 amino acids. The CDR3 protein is CASRLKQGFREKLFF. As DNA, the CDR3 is TGTGCCAGTAGGCTGAAACAGGGGTTTCGGGAAAAACTGTTTTTT.

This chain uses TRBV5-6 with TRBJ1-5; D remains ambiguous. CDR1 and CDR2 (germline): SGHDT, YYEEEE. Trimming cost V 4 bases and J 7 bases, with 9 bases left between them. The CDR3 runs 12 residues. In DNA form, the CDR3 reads TGTGCCAGCAGCCACCTCGGGCAGCCCCAGCATTTT. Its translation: CASSHLGQPQHF.

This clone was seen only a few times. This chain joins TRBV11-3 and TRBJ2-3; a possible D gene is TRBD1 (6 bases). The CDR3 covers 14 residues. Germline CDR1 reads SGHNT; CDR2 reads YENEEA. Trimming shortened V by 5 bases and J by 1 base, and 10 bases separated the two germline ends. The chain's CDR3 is CASSLNRGTDTQYF. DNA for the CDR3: TGTGCCAGCAGCCTAAACAGGGGCACAGATACGCAGTATTTT.

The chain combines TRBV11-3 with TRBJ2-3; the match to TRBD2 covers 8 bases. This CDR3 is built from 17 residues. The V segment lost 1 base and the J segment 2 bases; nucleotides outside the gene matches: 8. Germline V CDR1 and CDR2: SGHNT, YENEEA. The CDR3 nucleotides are TGTGCCAGCAGCTTAGGACTTAGCGGGGTGATCACAGATACGCAGTATTTT. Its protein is CASSLGLSGVITDTQYF.

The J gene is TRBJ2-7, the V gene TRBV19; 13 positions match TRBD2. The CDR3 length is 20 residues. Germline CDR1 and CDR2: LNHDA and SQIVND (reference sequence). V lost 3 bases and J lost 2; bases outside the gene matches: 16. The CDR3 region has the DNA TGTGCCAGTAGTATCAAAAGGACTAGCGGGAGTTCCCAACCGGCCTACGAGCAGTACTTC. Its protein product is CASSIKRTSGSSQPAYEQYF.

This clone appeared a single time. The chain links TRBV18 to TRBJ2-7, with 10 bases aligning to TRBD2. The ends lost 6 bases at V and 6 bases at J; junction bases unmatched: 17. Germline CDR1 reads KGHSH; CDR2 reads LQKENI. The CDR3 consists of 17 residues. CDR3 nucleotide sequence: TGTGCCAGCTCCCTTAGCCTTACCGGGACTAGCGCTCTCGAGCAGTACTTC. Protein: CASSLSLTGTSALEQYF.

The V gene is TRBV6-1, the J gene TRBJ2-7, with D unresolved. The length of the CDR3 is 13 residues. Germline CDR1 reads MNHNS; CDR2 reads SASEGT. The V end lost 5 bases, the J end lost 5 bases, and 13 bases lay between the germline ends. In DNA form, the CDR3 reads TGTGCCAGCAGTCCCCGACAAAGGGACGAGCAGTACTTC. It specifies CASSPRQRDEQYF.

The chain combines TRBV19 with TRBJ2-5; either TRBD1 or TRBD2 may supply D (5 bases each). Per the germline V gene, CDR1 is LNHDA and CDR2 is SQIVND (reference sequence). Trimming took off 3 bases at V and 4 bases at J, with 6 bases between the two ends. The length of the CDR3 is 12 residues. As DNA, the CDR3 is TGTGCCAGTAGTATGAGGGGAGAGACCCAGTACTTC. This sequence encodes CASSMRGETQYF.

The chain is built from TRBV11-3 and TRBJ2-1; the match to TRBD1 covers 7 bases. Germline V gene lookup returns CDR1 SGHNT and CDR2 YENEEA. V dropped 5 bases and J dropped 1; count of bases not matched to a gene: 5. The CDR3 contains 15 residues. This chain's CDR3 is CASSNSGGSYNEQFF. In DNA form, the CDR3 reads TGTGCCAGCAGCAACTCAGGGGGATCCTACAATGAGCAGTTCTTC.

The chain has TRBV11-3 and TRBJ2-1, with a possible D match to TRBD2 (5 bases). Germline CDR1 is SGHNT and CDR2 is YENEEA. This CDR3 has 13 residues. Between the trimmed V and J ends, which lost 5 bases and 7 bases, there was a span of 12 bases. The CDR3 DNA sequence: TGTGCCAGCAGCGGGAGAGGGTGGAATGAGCAGTTCTTC. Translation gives CASSGRGWNEQFF.

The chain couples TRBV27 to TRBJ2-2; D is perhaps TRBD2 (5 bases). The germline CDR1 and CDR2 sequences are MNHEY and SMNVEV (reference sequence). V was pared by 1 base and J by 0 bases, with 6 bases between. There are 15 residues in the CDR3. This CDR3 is CASSLFGANTGELFF. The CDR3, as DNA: TGTGCCAGCAGTTTATTCGGGGCGAACACCGGGGAGCTGTTTTTT.

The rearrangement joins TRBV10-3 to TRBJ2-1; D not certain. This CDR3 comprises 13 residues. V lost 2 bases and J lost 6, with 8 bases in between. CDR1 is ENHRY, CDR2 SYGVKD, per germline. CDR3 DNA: TGTGCCATCAGTGAGATTCCAAGCAATGAGCAGTTCTTC. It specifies CAISEIPSNEQFF.

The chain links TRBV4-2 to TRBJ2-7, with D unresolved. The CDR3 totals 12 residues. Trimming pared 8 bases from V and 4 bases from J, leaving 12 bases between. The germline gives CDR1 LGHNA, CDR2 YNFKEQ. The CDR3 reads CASRQASYEQYF. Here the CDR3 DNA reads TGTGCCAGCCGGCAGGCCTCTTACGAGCAGTACTTC.

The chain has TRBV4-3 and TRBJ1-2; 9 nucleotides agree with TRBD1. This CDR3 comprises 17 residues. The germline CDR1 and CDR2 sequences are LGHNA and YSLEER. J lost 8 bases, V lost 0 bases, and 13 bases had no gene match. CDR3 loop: CASSQDWGQGSRQGYTF. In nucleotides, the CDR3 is TGCGCCAGCAGCCAAGATTGGGGACAGGGATCTCGTCAAGGCTACACCTTC.

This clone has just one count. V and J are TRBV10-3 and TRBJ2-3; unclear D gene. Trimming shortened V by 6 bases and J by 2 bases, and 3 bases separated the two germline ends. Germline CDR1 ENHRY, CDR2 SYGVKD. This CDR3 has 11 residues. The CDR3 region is CAIRNTDTQYF. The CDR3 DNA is TGTGCCATCAGGAACACAGATACGCAGTATTTT.

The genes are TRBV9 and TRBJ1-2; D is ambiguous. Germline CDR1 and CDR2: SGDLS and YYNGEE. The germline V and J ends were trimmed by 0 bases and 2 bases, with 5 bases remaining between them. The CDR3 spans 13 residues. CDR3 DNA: TGTGCCAGCAGCGTAGACAGAAACTATGGCTACACCTTC. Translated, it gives CASSVDRNYGYTF. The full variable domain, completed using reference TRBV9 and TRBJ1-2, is DSGVTQTPKHLITATGQRVTLRCSPRSGDLSVYWYQQSLDQGLQFLIQYYNGEERAKGNILERFSAQQFPDLHSELNLSSLELGDSALYFCASSVDRNYGYTFGSGTRLTVV.

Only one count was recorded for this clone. This CDR3 is CASSQGVSTAYEQYF. CDR3 bases: TGTGCCAGCAGCCAAGGCGTGTCCACAGCCTACGAGCAGTACTTC. This chain uses TRBV7-6 with TRBJ2-7, with unresolved D. This CDR3 is built from 15 residues. Germline V gene lookup returns CDR1 SGHVS and CDR2 FNYEAQ. Trimming took off 5 bases at V and 2 bases at J, with 16 bases between the two ends.

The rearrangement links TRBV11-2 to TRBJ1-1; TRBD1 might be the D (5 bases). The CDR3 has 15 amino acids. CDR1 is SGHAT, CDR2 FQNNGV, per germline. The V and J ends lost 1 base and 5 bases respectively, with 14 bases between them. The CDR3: CASSLVWGGRTEAFF. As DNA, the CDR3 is TGTGCCAGCAGCTTAGTTTGGGGGGGGAGGACTGAAGCTTTCTTT.

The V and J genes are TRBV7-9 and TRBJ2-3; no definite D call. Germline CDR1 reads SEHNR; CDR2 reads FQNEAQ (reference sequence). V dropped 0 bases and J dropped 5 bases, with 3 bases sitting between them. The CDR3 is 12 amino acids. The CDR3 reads CASSLARDTQYF. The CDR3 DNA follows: TGTGCCAGCAGCTTAGCGCGAGATACGCAGTATTTT.